Shown below are 20 T cell receptor beta chains from a single sample sequenced in a study of T cells in Graves' hyperthyroidism and ophthalmopathy. TCR beta CDR3 regions were amplified from RNA transcripts. Primed by the HTBI set, a first-round RT-PCR was run on the TCR CDR3. MiXCR, applied by TCRdb to the multiplex PCR reads, yields one record per CDR3 protein. The sample consists of under 400,000 distinct CDR3 sequences, 15% to 20% of them appearing once. Sequenced sample: blood. Every receptor here comes from a man aged 25 to 45 with Graves' hyperthyroidism.

This clonotype appeared many times. J is TRBJ2-1 and V is TRBV11-3; 8 bases fit TRBD2. Losses at the gene ends were 1 base for V and 5 bases for J; bases not matched to a gene: 1. The CDR3 loop spans 14 amino acids. CDR1 is SGHNT, CDR2 YENEEA, per germline. CDR3 residues: CASSLAGGNNEQFF. In DNA form, the CDR3 reads TGTGCCAGCAGCTTAGCGGGAGGGAACAATGAGCAGTTCTTC. Combining the CDR3 with reference TRBV11-3 and TRBJ2-1 gives the whole variable domain EAGVVQSPRYKIIEKKQPVAFWCNPISGHNTLYWYLQNLGQGPELLIRYENEEAVDDSQLPKDRFSAERLKGVDSTLKIQPAELGDSAVYLCASSLAGGNNEQFFGPGTRLTVL.

The sample holds a few counts of this clonotype. The rearrangement links TRBV7-9 to TRBJ2-7; D unclear. CDR1 is SEHNR and CDR2 is FQNEAQ in the germline V gene (reference sequence). Trimming stripped 4 bases from V and 4 bases from J, with 11 bases between. This CDR3 region has 13 residues. The CDR3 DNA is TGTGCCAGCAGCTCGCCAGCCAGTTACGAGCAGTACTTC. This sequence encodes CASSSPASYEQYF.

There are many counts of this clonotype. This chain connects TRBV5-1 to TRBJ2-1; 15 nucleotides align to TRBD2. Germline-derived CDR1 and CDR2 are SGHRS and YFSETQ. V shed 0 bases, J shed 5 bases, and the junction held 12 bases outside the gene matches. The CDR3 length is 20 residues. The CDR3 sequence: CASSLGFGLAGGGLDNEQFF. CDR3 coding DNA: TGCGCCAGCAGCTTGGGATTCGGACTAGCGGGAGGGGGGCTCGACAATGAGCAGTTCTTC.

This clonotype was detected many times. The chain joins TRBV30 to TRBJ1-4, with 8 positions matching TRBD1. The V segment lost 7 bases and the J segment 10 bases; nucleotides outside the gene matches: 17. The germline V gene encodes CDR1 GTSNPN and CDR2 SVGIG (reference sequence). The CDR3 sequence is 15 residues long. The CDR3 sequence: CALTGQGPGRGKLFF. The CDR3 bases are TGTGCCTTGACCGGACAGGGTCCGGGTAGGGGAAAACTGTTTTTT.

CDR3: CASSLQAGGLTSGANVLTF. For the CDR3, the DNA is TGTGCCAGCAGCCTCCAGGCGGGGGGACTAACCTCTGGGGCCAACGTCCTGACTTTC. The gene calls are TRBV11-2 and TRBJ2-6; the match to TRBD2 covers 8 bases. The V gene's germline CDR1 is SGHAT and CDR2 FQNNGV. The CDR3 is 19 residues long. V shed 5 bases, J shed 0 bases, and the junction held 12 bases outside the gene matches.

This clonotype was recorded at least ten times. V is TRBV2 and J is TRBJ2-1; 8 positions match TRBD2. The V gene end was trimmed by 7 bases and the J gene end by 0 bases; junction bases not matched to a gene: 5. Germline V gene lookup returns CDR1 SNHLY and CDR2 FYNNEI. The CDR3 contains 15 residues. The DNA for the CDR3 is TGTGCCAGCACCACGGGGACTAGCTCCTACAATGAGCAGTTCTTC. It encodes CASTTGTSSYNEQFF.

This clonotype was picked up many times. The genes are TRBV12-3 or TRBV12-4 and TRBJ1-4; D is unclear. Trimming removed 10 bases at V and 3 bases at J, with 9 bases between. This CDR3 contains 12 residues. CDR3 in amino acids: CAIEAPNEKLFF. Written as DNA, the CDR3 is TGTGCCATTGAGGCGCCTAATGAAAAACTGTTTTTT.

This clonotype came up many times. The V and J genes are TRBV20-1 and TRBJ1-1, with TRBD1 as a possible D gene (5 bases). The germline gives CDR1 DFQATT, CDR2 SNEGSKA (reference sequence). The CDR3 is 13 residues long. V lost 5 bases and J lost 1, with 11 bases in between. CDR3 sequence (DNA): TGCAGTGCTTACTCAAGGGGGAACACTGAAGCTTTCTTT. This codes for CSAYSRGNTEAFF.

The table lists this clonotype with many counts. The CDR3 sequence: CASSGRRRGVYEQYF. The CDR3 DNA is TGTGCCAGCAGCGGACGACGCAGGGGGGTCTACGAGCAGTACTTC. This chain uses TRBV5-4 with TRBJ2-7, with D perhaps TRBD1 (7 bases). Trimming took off 4 bases at V and 3 bases at J, with 17 bases between the two ends. The CDR3 runs to 15 residues. CDR1 SGHNT and CDR2 YYREEE come from the germline V gene (reference sequence).

This clonotype was picked up a small number of times. The rearrangement joins TRBV20-1 to TRBJ1-2, with 12 bases aligning to TRBD1. Germline lookup yields CDR1 DFQATT and CDR2 SNEGSKA (reference sequence). The CDR3 totals 15 residues. V was pared by 1 base and J by 6 bases, with 6 bases of the junction left unmatched. The CDR3, as DNA: TGCAGTGCTAGAGGGGGGGGGACAGGGGGCGATGGCTACACCTTC. This translates into CSARGGGTGGDGYTF.

In this sample, this clonotype turned up a few times. This chain connects TRBV20-1 to TRBJ2-7, with 11 nucleotides matching TRBD2. Looked up from germline, CDR1 is DFQATT and CDR2 is SNEGSKA (reference sequence). J gave up 6 bases and V 4 bases, and 5 bases lay outside the gene matches. The CDR3 length is 13 residues. The CDR3 DNA follows: TGCAGTGCTAAACTAGCGGGAGACCTCGAGCAGTACTTC. Encoded protein: CSAKLAGDLEQYF.

Concerning this clonotype itself: Possible read error: a much larger clone is one base away. V gene TRBV3-1 combines with J gene TRBJ1-1; no firm D call. Per the germline V gene, CDR1 is LGHDT and CDR2 is YNNKEL (reference sequence). There are 13 residues in the CDR3. The V end was cut by 3 bases, the J end by 10 bases, with 15 bases between. CDR3 sequence reads: CASSHLGEGGAFF. The CDR3 bases are TGTGCCAGCAGCCACCTGGGTGAGGGTGGAGCTTTCTTT.

In this sample, this clonotype turned up many times. J is TRBJ2-7 and V is TRBV5-1; 10 bases map to TRBD1. J gave up 7 bases and V 4 bases, and 5 bases lay outside the gene matches. The CDR3 contains 13 residues. The germline CDR1 and CDR2 sequences are SGHRS and YFSETQ. Written as DNA, the CDR3 is TGCGCCAGCAGCCGACAGGGGGCCCCTGAGCAGTACTTC. This encodes CASSRQGAPEQYF.

Only one count was recorded for this clonotype. A much larger clone is a single base away; this may be a read error. CDR3 DNA: TGCAGTGCTGGCCCGAGTCCTAGCGGGAGGAATGAGCAGTACTTC. The encoded protein is CSAGPSPSGRNEQYF. V and J are TRBV20-1 and TRBJ2-7, with 11 bases aligning to TRBD2. This CDR3 is built from 15 residues. The V gene's germline CDR1 is DFQATT and CDR2 SNEGSKA (reference sequence). V gave up 5 bases and J gave up 7 bases; unmatched junction bases: 13.

This clonotype came up many times. V and J are TRBV18 and TRBJ2-3, with D unresolved. The germline CDR1 and CDR2 sequences are KGHSH and LQKENI. V was cut by 3 bases and J by 2 bases, with 6 bases left in between. CDR3 size: 13 residues. Here the CDR3 DNA reads TGTGCCAGCTCACCGGGGAACACAGATACGCAGTATTTT. Amino acid sequence: CASSPGNTDTQYF.

The V gene is TRBV7-9, the J gene TRBJ2-3; TRBD2 matches 7 bases. CDR3 length: 17 amino acids. Germline V gene lookup returns CDR1 SEHNR and CDR2 FQNEAQ (reference sequence). V shed 5 bases, J shed 2 bases, and the junction held 13 bases outside the gene matches. Written as DNA, the CDR3 is TGTGCCAGCAGCATCCGGGACTACAAAACATACACAGATACGCAGTATTTT. This encodes CASSIRDYKTYTDTQYF.

This clonotype came up a few times. This rearrangement joins TRBV7-9 to TRBJ2-2; D may be TRBD2 (6 bases). Trimming left V 3 bases short and J 6 bases short, with 11 bases between. The germline V gene encodes CDR1 SEHNR and CDR2 FQNEAQ (reference sequence). The CDR3 length is 14 residues. CDR3 amino acids: CASSFPGGAGELFF. The DNA of the CDR3 is TGTGCCAGCAGCTTTCCGGGCGGGGCCGGGGAGCTGTTTTTT.

The V call is TRBV20-1, the J call TRBJ2-3; 13 bases map to TRBD2. CDR3 length: 17 amino acids. Trimming took 1 base from V and 3 from J; bases not matched to a gene: 7. Germline V gene lookup returns CDR1 DFQATT and CDR2 SNEGSKA (reference sequence). CDR3 DNA sequence: TGCAGTGCTAGAGCGGGGACTAGCGGGATGAGTACAGATACGCAGTATTTT. Its translation is CSARAGTSGMSTDTQYF.

In its sample, this clonotype was seen many times. The chain carries TRBV10-3 and TRBJ1-2; perhaps TRBD1 as D (5 bases). Germline CDR1 is ENHRY and CDR2 is SYGVKD. The CDR3 spans 17 residues. V was shortened by 2 bases and J by 3 bases, with 19 bases between the two germline ends. CDR3 amino acids: CAISETNRAKQDYGYTF. CDR3 bases: TGTGCCATCAGTGAGACGAACCGGGCCAAACAGGACTATGGCTACACCTTC.

This clonotype showed up many times. V usage is TRBV11-2 and J usage is TRBJ2-1; perhaps TRBD1 as D (5 bases). V gave up 0 bases and J gave up 13 bases, with 16 bases separating them. CDR3 length equals 14 residues. CDR1 and CDR2 from the germline V gene are SGHAT and FQNNGV. For the CDR3, the DNA is TGTGCCAGCAGCTTAGATGCCCAGGGTTTTGGTCAGTTCTTC. It translates to CASSLDAQGFGQFF.